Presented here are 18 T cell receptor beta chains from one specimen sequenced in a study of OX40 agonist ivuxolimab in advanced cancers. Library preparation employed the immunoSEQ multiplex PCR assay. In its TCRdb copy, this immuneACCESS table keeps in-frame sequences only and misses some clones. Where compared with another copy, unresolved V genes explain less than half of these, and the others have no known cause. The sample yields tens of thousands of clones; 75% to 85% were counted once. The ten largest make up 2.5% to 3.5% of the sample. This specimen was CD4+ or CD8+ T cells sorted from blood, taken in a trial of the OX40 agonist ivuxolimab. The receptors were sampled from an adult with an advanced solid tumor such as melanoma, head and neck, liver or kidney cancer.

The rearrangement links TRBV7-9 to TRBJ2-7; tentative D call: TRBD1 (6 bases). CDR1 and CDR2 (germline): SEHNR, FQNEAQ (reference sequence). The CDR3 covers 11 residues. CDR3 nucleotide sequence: TGTGCAACCGCAGGGGTCAACGAGCAGTACTTC. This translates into CATAGVNEQYF.

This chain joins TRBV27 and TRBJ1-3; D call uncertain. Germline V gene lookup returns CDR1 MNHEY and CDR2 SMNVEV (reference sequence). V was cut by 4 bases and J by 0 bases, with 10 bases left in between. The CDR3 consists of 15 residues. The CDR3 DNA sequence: TGTGCCAGCAGTTCAACCCTGACCTCTGGAAACACCATATATTTT. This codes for CASSSTLTSGNTIYF.

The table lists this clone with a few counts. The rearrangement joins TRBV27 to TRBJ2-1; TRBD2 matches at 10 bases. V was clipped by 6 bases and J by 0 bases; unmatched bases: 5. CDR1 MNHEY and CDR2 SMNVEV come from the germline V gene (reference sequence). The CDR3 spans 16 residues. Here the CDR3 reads CASREAGGSSYNEQFF. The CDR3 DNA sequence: TGTGCCAGCAGGGAAGCGGGAGGGAGCTCCTACAATGAGCAGTTCTTC.

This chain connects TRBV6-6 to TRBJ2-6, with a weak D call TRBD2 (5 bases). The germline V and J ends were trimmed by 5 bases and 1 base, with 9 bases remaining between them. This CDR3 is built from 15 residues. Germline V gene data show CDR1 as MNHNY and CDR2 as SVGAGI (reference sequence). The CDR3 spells CASSPPGSGANVLTF. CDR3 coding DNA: TGTGCCAGCAGTCCACCGGGGTCTGGGGCCAACGTCCTGACTTTC.

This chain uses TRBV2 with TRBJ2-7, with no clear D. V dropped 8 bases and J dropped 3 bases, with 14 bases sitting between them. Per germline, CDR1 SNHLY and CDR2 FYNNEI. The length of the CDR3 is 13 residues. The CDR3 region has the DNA TGTGCCAGCCTTAAACCCCTGGGCTACGAGCAGTACTTC. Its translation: CASLKPLGYEQYF.

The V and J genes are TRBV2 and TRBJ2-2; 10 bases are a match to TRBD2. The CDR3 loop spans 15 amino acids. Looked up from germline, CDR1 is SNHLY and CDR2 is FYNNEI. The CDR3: CGGLAGAANTGELFF. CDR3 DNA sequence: TGTGGGGGGCTAGCGGGAGCCGCGAACACCGGGGAGCTGTTTTTT.

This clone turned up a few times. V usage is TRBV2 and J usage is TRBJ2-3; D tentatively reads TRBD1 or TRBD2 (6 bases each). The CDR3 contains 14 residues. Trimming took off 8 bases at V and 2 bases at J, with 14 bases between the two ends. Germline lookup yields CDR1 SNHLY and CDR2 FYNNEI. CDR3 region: CASSTRGHTDTQYF. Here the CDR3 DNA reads TGTGCCAGCTCCACCCGGGGGCACACAGATACGCAGTATTTT.

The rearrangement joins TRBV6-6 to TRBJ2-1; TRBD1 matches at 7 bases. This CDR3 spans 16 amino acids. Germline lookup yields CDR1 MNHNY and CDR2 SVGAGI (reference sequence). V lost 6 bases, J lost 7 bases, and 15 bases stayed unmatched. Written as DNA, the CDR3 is TGTGCCAGCAGCCCCAACCTAGGAACAGGGGTGAATGAGCAGTTCTTC. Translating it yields CASSPNLGTGVNEQFF.

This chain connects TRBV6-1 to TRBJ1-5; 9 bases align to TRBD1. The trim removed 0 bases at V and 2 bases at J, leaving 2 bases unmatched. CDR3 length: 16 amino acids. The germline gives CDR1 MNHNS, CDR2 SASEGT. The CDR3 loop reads CASSEAWTGGNQPQHF. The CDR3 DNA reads TGTGCCAGCAGTGAAGCTTGGACAGGGGGCAATCAGCCCCAGCATTTT.

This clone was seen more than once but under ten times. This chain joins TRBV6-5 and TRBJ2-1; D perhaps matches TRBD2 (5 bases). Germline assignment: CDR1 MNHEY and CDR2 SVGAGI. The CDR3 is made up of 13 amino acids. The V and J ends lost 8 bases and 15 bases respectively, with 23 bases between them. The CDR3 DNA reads TGTGCCAGCGGGAGATCAAGACTGGGCGTTCCGTTCTTC. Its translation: CASGRSRLGVPFF.

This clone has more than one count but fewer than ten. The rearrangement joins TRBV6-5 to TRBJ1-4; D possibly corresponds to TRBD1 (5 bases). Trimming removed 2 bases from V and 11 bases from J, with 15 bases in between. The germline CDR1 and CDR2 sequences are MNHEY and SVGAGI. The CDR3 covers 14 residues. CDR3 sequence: CASSYGGSRTKLFF. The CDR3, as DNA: TGTGCCAGCAGTTACGGGGGGAGTAGGACTAAACTGTTTTTT.

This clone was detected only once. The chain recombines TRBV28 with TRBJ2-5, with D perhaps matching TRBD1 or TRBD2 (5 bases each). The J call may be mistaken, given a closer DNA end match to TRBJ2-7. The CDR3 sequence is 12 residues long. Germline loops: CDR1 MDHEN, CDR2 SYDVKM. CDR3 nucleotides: TGTGCCAGCAGGGGACGGCTCTACGAGCAGTACTTC. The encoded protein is CASRGRLYEQYF.

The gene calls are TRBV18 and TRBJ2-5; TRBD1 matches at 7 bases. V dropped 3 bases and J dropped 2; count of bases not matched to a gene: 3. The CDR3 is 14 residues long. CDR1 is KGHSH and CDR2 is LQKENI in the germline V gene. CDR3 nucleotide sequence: TGTGCCAGCTCACCGGGGACAGTACAAGAGACCCAGTACTTC. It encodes CASSPGTVQETQYF.

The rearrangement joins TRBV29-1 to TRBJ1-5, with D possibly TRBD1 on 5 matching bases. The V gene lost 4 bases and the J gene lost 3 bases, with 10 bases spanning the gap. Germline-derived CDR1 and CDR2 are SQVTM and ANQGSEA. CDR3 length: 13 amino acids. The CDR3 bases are TGCAGCGTTGGGCAGGGCTACAATCAGCCCCAGCATTTT. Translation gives CSVGQGYNQPQHF.

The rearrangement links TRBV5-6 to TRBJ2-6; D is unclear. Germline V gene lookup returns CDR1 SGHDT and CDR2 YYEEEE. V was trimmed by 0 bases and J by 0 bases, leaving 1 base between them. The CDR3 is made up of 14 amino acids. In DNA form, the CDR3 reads TGTGCCAGCAGCTTGGCCTCTGGGGCCAACGTCCTGACTTTC. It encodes CASSLASGANVLTF.

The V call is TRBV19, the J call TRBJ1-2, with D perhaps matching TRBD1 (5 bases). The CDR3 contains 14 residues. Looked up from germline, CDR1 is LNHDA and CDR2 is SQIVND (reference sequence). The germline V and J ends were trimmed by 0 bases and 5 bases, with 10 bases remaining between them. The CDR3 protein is CASSIERQGYGYTF. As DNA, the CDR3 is TGTGCCAGTAGTATAGAGAGGCAGGGATATGGCTACACCTTC.

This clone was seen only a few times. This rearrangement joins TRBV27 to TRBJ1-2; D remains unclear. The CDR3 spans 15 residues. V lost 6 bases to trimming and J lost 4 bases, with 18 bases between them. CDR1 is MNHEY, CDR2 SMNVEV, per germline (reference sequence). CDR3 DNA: TGTGCCAGCAGGACGTCTATAGGGCCCATCTATGGCTACACCTTC. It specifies CASRTSIGPIYGYTF.

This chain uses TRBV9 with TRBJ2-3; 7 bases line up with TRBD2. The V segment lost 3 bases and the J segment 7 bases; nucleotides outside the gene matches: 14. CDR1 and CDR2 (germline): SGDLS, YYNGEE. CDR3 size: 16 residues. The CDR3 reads CASSGREGHDGYTQYF. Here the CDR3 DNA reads TGTGCCAGCAGCGGAAGGGAGGGGCACGACGGATATACGCAGTATTTT.